A selection of T cell receptor beta chains follows, all from one sample in a study of blood T cell repertoires in COVID-19. Measured with immunoSEQ multiplex PCR; TCRdb has only the in-frame clones, and not every one. The sample lists roughly 180,000 clones, roughly 94% occurring once. Material for sequencing was peripheral blood. The receptors were sampled from a man aged 25-45 years with COVID-19, enrolled during active disease. CDR3s include the opening cysteine and the closing phenylalanine or tryptophan. The D gene is left open where the match is weak. Size is stated for part of the rows, as once, few or many counts, or as a class when the clone is expanded.

clone_size j_call d_call v_call cdr3_aa cdr3_nt
- TRBJ2-1 TRBD2 TRBV12-5 CASGASGGVSYNEQFF TGTGCTAGTGGTGCTAGCGGGGGGGTTTCCTACAATGAGCAGTTCTTC
- TRBJ2-1 - TRBV9 CASSVRGQYNEQFF TGTGCCAGCAGCGTCAGAGGACAGTACAATGAGCAGTTCTTC
- TRBJ2-1 - TRBV3-1/TRBV3-2 CASSQGVEAYNEQFF TGTGCCAGCAGCCAAGGAGTCGAAGCCTACAATGAGCAGTTCTTC
- TRBJ2-3 - TRBV5-5 CASSFLGSGLRDTQYF TGTGCCAGCAGCTTTCTAGGAAGCGGACTTCGGGATACGCAGTATTTT
- TRBJ1-1 - TRBV7-9 CASSPSMNTEAFF TGTGCCAGCAGCCCTAGCATGAACACTGAAGCTTTCTTT
once TRBJ2-3 TRBD2 TRBV7-7 CASSRTSGGGTDTQYF TGTGCCAGCAGCCGTACTAGCGGGGGGGGCACAGATACGCAGTATTTT
- TRBJ2-2 TRBD1 TRBV7-7 CASSPSGTGVAGELFF TGTGCCAGCAGTCCGTCCGGGACAGGGGTCGCCGGGGAGCTGTTTTTT
- TRBJ1-4 TRBD1 TRBV5-4 CASSLGTGGQNEKLFF TGTGCCAGCAGCTTGGGGACAGGGGGCCAAAATGAAAAACTGTTTTTT
once TRBJ1-5 - TRBV4-1 CASSQDRAGSQPQHF TGCGCCAGCAGCCAAGATCGGGCAGGGTCTCAGCCCCAGCATTTT
- TRBJ1-5 TRBD1 TRBV5-5 CASSLMPGQGSQPQHF TGTGCCAGCAGCTTGATGCCGGGACAGGGGAGTCAGCCCCAGCATTTT
- TRBJ1-2 - TRBV7-9 CASSLEGYGYTF TGTGCCAGCAGCTTGGAGGGGTATGGCTACACCTTC
- TRBJ2-2 - TRBV25-1 CASSKQGNTGELFF TGTGCCAGCAGCAAGCAGGGGAACACCGGGGAGCTGTTTTTT
- TRBJ2-3 - TRBV24-1 CATSDGQSPSTDTQYF TGTGCCACCAGTGATGGACAATCGCCTAGCACAGATACGCAGTATTTT
- TRBJ2-5 TRBD2 TRBV2 CASSRSSGQETQYF TGTGCCAGCAGCCGTTCTAGCGGTCAAGAGACCCAGTACTTC
- TRBJ2-2 TRBD1 TRBV5-4 CASNPKGGRPTTNTGELFF TGTGCCAGCAACCCCAAAGGGGGCCGTCCAACCACGAACACCGGGGAGCTGTTTTTT
- TRBJ1-1 - TRBV14 CASSHLDRGREAFF TGTGCCAGCAGCCACCTAGACCGCGGCAGAGAAGCTTTCTTT
- TRBJ1-6 TRBD1 TRBV6-5 CASSYFLQGADSPLHF TGTGCCAGCAGTTACTTTCTACAGGGGGCGGATTCACCCCTCCACTTT
- TRBJ1-2 TRBD1 TRBV7-6 CASSSFTGGTGYGYTF TGTGCCAGCAGCTCATTTACAGGGGGCACGGGCTATGGCTACACCTTC
- TRBJ1-1 - TRBV7-2 CASSLQWEDTEAFF TGTGCCAGCAGCCTACAGTGGGAGGACACTGAAGCTTTCTTT
- TRBJ2-1 - TRBV30 CAWKAGSAWNEQFF TGTGCCTGGAAGGCCGGGTCGGCGTGGAATGAGCAGTTCTTC
- TRBJ1-6 TRBD1 TRBV3-1/TRBV3-2 CASSQGPIDRAGSPLHF TGTGCCAGCAGCCAAGGTCCAATCGACAGGGCCGGGTCACCCCTCCACTTT
- TRBJ2-2 TRBD1 TRBV19 CASSTGQGTLFF TGTGCCAGTAGTACAGGACAGGGGACGCTGTTTTTT
once TRBJ2-3 - TRBV25-1 CASGLQSDTQYF TGTGCCAGCGGCCTACAGTCAGATACGCAGTATTTT
- TRBJ2-7 TRBD1 TRBV5-1 CASSWTGGIYEQYF TGCGCCAGCAGCTGGACAGGGGGAATCTACGAGCAGTACTTC
- TRBJ1-2 - TRBV28 CASSSLRGGPNYGYTF TGTGCCAGCAGTTCCCTGAGGGGGGGGCCCAACTATGGCTACACCTTC
- TRBJ1-3 - TRBV18 CASSSLQGSGNTIYF TGTGCCAGCTCATCCTTACAGGGATCGGGAAACACCATATATTTT
- TRBJ2-5 TRBD2 TRBV19 CASSIAGLAVRETQYF TGTGCCAGTAGTATAGCGGGACTAGCGGTAAGGGAGACCCAGTACTTC
- TRBJ1-1 TRBD1 TRBV10-2 CASRPGQGALTEAFF TGCGCCAGCAGACCTGGACAGGGGGCTTTGACTGAAGCTTTCTTT
- TRBJ1-2 TRBD1 TRBV18 CASSPGGQGNYGYTF TGTGCCAGCTCACCCGGGGGACAGGGAAACTATGGCTACACCTTC
- TRBJ2-5 TRBD2 TRBV19 CASSISGDRETQYF TGTGCCAGTAGTATAAGCGGGGATCGGGAGACCCAGTACTTC
- TRBJ1-2 - TRBV3-1/TRBV3-2 CASGGEEKGYTF TGTGCCAGCGGGGGCGAGGAGAAGGGCTACACCTTC
- TRBJ2-6 TRBD2 TRBV11-2 CASSTAGLFFRSGANVLTF TGTGCCAGCAGCACAGCGGGACTTTTTTTCCGCTCTGGGGCCAACGTCCTGACTTTC
- TRBJ1-2 - TRBV29-1 CSAAEGADYGYTF TGCAGCGCTGCTGAGGGTGCGGACTATGGCTACACCTTC
- TRBJ2-1 TRBD1 TRBV28 CASSTGQGVNEQFF TGTGCCAGCAGTACGGGTCAGGGGGTCAATGAGCAGTTCTTC
- TRBJ2-7 - TRBV11-3 CASSLDVGGSYEQYF TGTGCCAGCAGCTTAGATGTCGGCGGCTCCTACGAGCAGTACTTC
- TRBJ2-1 TRBD2 TRBV7-2 CASSNHGTSGGANEQFF TGTGCCAGCAGCAACCATGGGACTAGCGGGGGGGCAAATGAGCAGTTCTTC
- TRBJ2-3 TRBD1 TRBV6-5 CASSSLPGQGSDTQYF TGTGCCAGCAGTTCATTGCCGGGACAGGGGTCAGATACGCAGTATTTT
- TRBJ1-2 TRBD1 TRBV11-2 CASSLGQDRYTF TGTGCCAGCAGCCTCGGACAGGATAGATACACCTTC
- TRBJ1-2 - TRBV2 CASSEEVGLDYGYTF TGTGCCAGCAGTGAAGAAGTGGGGCTGGACTATGGCTACACCTTC
once TRBJ1-5 - TRBV19 CASSIAVGGNQPQHF TGTGCCAGTAGTATAGCTGTGGGCGGCAATCAGCCCCAGCATTTT
- TRBJ1-2 - TRBV6-5 CASSLWGDYGYTF TGTGCCAGCAGTTTATGGGGAGACTATGGCTACACCTTC
- TRBJ2-1 - TRBV6-5 CASSYGTEQFF TGTGCCAGCAGTTATGGGACAGAGCAGTTCTTC
- TRBJ2-5 - TRBV12-3/TRBV12-4 CASSFRRGQTQYF TGTGCCAGCAGTTTCCGGAGAGGGCAGACCCAGTACTTC
- TRBJ1-1 - TRBV14 CASSQELNTEAFF TGTGCCAGCAGCCAAGAGTTAAACACTGAAGCTTTCTTT
- TRBJ2-3 - TRBV4-2 CASSQEASGHGTTDTQYF TGTGCCAGCAGCCAAGAGGCCTCGGGACACGGGACCACAGATACGCAGTATTTT
- TRBJ1-1 TRBD1 TRBV30 CAWSVGIPRGWNTEAFF TGTGCCTGGAGTGTAGGTATCCCCAGGGGGTGGAATACTGAAGCTTTCTTT